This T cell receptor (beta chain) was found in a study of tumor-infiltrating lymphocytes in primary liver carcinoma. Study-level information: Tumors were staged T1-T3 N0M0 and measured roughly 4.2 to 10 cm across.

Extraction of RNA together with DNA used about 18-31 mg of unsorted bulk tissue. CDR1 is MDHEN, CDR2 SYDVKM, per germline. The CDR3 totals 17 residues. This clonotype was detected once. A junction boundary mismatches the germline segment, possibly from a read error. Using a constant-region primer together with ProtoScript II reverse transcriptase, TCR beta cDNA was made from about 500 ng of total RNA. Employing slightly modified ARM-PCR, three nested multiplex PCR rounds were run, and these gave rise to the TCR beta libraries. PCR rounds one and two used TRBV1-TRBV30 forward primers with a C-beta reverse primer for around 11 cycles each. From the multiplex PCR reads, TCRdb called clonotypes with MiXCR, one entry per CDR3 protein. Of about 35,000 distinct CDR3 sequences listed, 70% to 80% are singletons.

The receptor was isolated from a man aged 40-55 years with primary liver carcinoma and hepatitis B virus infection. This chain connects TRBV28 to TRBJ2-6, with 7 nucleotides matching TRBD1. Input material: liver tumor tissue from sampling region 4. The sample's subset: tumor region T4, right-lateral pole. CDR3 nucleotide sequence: TGTGCCCGCAGCCAAGCCCGGGACAGCCCTGGGGCCAACGTCCTGACTTTC. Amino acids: CARSQARDSPGANVLTF.